What follows are 11 T cell receptor beta chains derived from one specimen sequenced in a study of T cells in Graves' hyperthyroidism and ophthalmopathy. Template material for amplifying TCR beta CDR3 regions consisted of RNA transcripts. HTBI primers were used for first-round RT-PCR of the TCR CDR3. TCRdb independently ran MiXCR on the multiplex PCR reads; one entry per CDR3 protein. Among around 300,000 distinct CDR3 sequences listed, about 20% were seen once. The specimen sequenced was blood. The receptors stem from a man aged 30-40 years with Graves' ophthalmopathy.

The V and J genes are TRBV20-1 and TRBJ2-3, with no clear D. This CDR3 is 14 amino acids long. Germline lookup yields CDR1 DFQATT and CDR2 SNEGSKA (reference sequence). Trimming took off 3 bases at V and 5 bases at J, with 15 bases between the two ends. CDR3 loop: CSASPIDKQDTQYF. CDR3 in DNA: TGCAGTGCTAGCCCAATAGATAAACAAGATACGCAGTATTTT.

The chain joins TRBV29-1 to TRBJ2-7; no clear D. Germline values: CDR1 SQVTM, CDR2 ANQGSEA. Deletions cut 7 bases from V and 2 bases from J, with 9 bases between. The CDR3 contains 11 residues. DNA of the CDR3: TGCAGCGCCAAATTAGCCTACGAGCAGTACTTC. Its protein is CSAKLAYEQYF.

This clonotype appeared a few times. The V gene is TRBV11-2, the J gene TRBJ2-5; 8 bases line up with TRBD2. The germline CDR1 and CDR2 sequences are SGHAT and FQNNGV. This CDR3 contains 14 residues. Trimming cost V 8 bases and J 5 bases; bases outside gene matches: 10. CDR3 nucleotides: TGTGCCAGCTCGACGTCCGGGGGGGGGGAGACCCAGTACTTC. Its translation: CASSTSGGGETQYF.

A word on this clonotype: A read error may account for a junction end that differs from germline. The rearrangement links TRBV5-1 to TRBJ2-3, with D tentatively TRBD1 (6 bases). Germline V gene sequence: CDR1 SGHRS, CDR2 YFSETQ. There are 14 residues in the CDR3. CDR3 bases: TGCGCCAACAGCTTGGGGGCAGGGGAAGATACGCAGTATTTT. Encoded protein: CANSLGAGEDTQYF.

This clonotype came up many times. The CDR3 spells CASSLNTGGYNEQFF. In DNA, the CDR3 is TGTGCCAGCAGCTTAAATACCGGCGGTTACAATGAGCAGTTCTTC. The chain combines TRBV11-2 with TRBJ2-1, with unresolved D. Germline V gene data show CDR1 as SGHAT and CDR2 as FQNNGV. Trimming took 2 bases from V and 4 from J, leaving 12 bases between them. The CDR3 spans 15 residues.

This clonotype has a handful of counts. The chain is built from TRBV3-1 and TRBJ2-2; D might be TRBD1 or TRBD2, each matching 5 bases. Trimming left V 3 bases short and J 5 bases short, with 13 bases between. The CDR3 consists of 15 residues. The germline V gene encodes CDR1 LGHDT and CDR2 YNNKEL (reference sequence). The CDR3 DNA sequence: TGTGCCAGCAGCCACCCACCGGGACCTACCGGGGAGCTGTTTTTT. Translated: CASSHPPGPTGELFF.

V usage is TRBV29-1 and J usage is TRBJ2-3; 11 positions agree with TRBD2. The trim removed 4 bases at V and 3 bases at J, leaving 3 bases unmatched. CDR3 length: 14 amino acids. The V gene's germline CDR1 is SQVTM and CDR2 ANQGSEA. CDR3 nucleotide sequence: TGCAGCGTTGGGGTAGCGGGAGGGACAGATACGCAGTATTTT. This codes for CSVGVAGGTDTQYF.

This clonotype was seen only a few times. The gene calls are TRBV5-1 and TRBJ1-1; the D is unclear. The V gene's germline CDR1 is SGHRS and CDR2 YFSETQ. Trimming took 4 bases from V and 8 from J, leaving 15 bases between them. This CDR3 is built from 13 residues. This CDR3 is CASSGPDGGEAFF. The CDR3 DNA sequence: TGCGCCAGCAGCGGGCCGGACGGAGGCGAAGCTTTCTTT.

This clonotype was picked up a small number of times. This chain uses TRBV11-2 with TRBJ2-2; D perhaps matches TRBD2 (5 bases). Trimming removed 3 bases from V and 1 base from J, with 21 bases in between. This CDR3 contains 19 residues. Germline V gives CDR1 SGHAT, CDR2 FQNNGV. The CDR3 DNA sequence: TGTGCCAGCAGCTTCCGATCCAGTGCAGGACTGATGAACACCGGGGAGCTGTTTTTT. It translates to CASSFRSSAGLMNTGELFF.

The chain employs TRBV18 and TRBJ1-3, with D uncertain. The ends were cut back, 3 bases at V and 3 bases at J, with 9 bases in the middle. Germline V gene sequence: CDR1 KGHSH, CDR2 LQKENI. The CDR3 covers 14 residues. The CDR3 sequence is CASSPTRDGNTIYF. CDR3 sequence (DNA): TGTGCCAGCTCACCGACTAGGGATGGAAACACCATATATTTT.

The table lists this clonotype with a few counts. The CDR3 loop is CASSLSGEADTQYF. The CDR3 nucleotides read TGCGCCAGCAGCTTGTCGGGAGAGGCAGATACGCAGTATTTT. The V gene is TRBV5-1, the J gene TRBJ2-3; weak D call: TRBD2 (6 bases). This CDR3 region has 14 residues. The germline V gene has CDR1 SGHRS and CDR2 YFSETQ. Trimming stripped 1 base from V and 4 bases from J, with 10 bases between.